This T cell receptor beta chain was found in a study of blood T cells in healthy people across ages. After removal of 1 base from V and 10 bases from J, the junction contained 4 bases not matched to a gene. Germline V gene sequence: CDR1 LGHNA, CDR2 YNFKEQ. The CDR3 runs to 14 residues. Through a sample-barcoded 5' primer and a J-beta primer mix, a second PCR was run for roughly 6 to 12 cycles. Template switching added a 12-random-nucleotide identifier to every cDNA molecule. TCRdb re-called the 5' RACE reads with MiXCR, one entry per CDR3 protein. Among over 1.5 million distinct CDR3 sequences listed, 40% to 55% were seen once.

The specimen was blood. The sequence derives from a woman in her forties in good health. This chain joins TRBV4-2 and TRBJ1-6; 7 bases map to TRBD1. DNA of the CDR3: TGTGCCAGCAGCCAAGGACAGGGAGGGTCACCCCTCCACTTT. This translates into CASSQGQGGSPLHF.